A single sample gave rise to the 30 T cell receptor beta chains below, sequenced in a study of cytomegalovirus exposure and HLA in healthy donors. The primer mix had 60 Vbeta and 13 Jbeta primers. Assay: immunoSEQ multiplex PCR; the TCRdb copy retains only in-frame clones and omits some. The sample yields 120,000 or so clones, around 85% seen once. Material: PBMCs. The receptor source for this set is a young man in good health and CMV-seropositive.

The gene calls are TRBV11-2 and TRBJ1-1; perhaps TRBD1 as D (6 bases). Trimming removed 8 bases from V and 11 bases from J, with 15 bases in between. This CDR3 region has 11 residues. The germline V gene encodes CDR1 SGHAT and CDR2 FQNNGV. In DNA form, the CDR3 reads TGTGCCAGCGGACAGACTCAATCGGCTTTCTTT. Translated, it gives CASGQTQSAFF. The full variable domain, with the rest looked up from reference TRBV11-2 and TRBJ1-1, is EAGVAQSPRYKIIEKRQSVAFWCNPISGHATLYWYQQILGQGPKLLIQFQNNGVVDDSQLPKDRFSAERLKGVDSTLKIQPAKLEDSAVYLCASGQTQSAFFGQGTRLTVV.

This sequence joins TRBV6-5 and TRBJ2-1, with D perhaps matching TRBD2 (7 bases). The ends were cut back, 6 bases at V and 6 bases at J, with 15 bases in the middle. The CDR3 has 14 amino acids. The germline CDR1 and CDR2 sequences are MNHEY and SVGAGI. The CDR3 bases are TGTGCCAGCAGGACGGGGGGCCCGGCCAATGAGCAGTTCTTC. The encoded protein is CASRTGGPANEQFF.

In this sample, this clone turned up a few times. The rearrangement uses TRBV29-1 and TRBJ1-2; D is unclear. V lost 1 base to trimming and J lost 3 bases, with 6 bases between them. Germline V gives CDR1 SQVTM, CDR2 ANQGSEA. The CDR3 is made up of 12 amino acids. CDR3 in amino acids: CSVEGADYGYTF. The DNA of the CDR3 is TGCAGCGTTGAAGGCGCTGACTATGGCTACACCTTC.

This clone was found once. This chain connects TRBV10-3 to TRBJ1-5; the match to TRBD1 covers 9 bases. Germline-derived CDR1 and CDR2 are ENHRY and SYGVKD. J lost 5 bases, V lost 2 bases, and 4 bases had no gene match. The CDR3 extends over 15 amino acids. Here the CDR3 DNA reads TGTGCCATCAGTGAGCCGGACAGGGGCGATCAGCCCCAGCATTTT. This encodes CAISEPDRGDQPQHF.

The rearrangement uses TRBV27 and TRBJ1-2; D might be TRBD1 (5 bases). This CDR3 contains 14 residues. The V gene lost 2 bases and the J gene lost 3 bases, with 10 bases spanning the gap. Germline V gives CDR1 MNHEY, CDR2 SMNVEV (reference sequence). The CDR3 spells CASSLGEGHYGYTF. The CDR3 bases are TGTGCCAGCAGTTTAGGGGAGGGGCACTATGGCTACACCTTC.

The chain recombines TRBV5-1 with TRBJ2-2, with D tentatively TRBD2 (5 bases). This CDR3 has 16 amino acids. Per germline, CDR1 SGHRS and CDR2 YFSETQ. V dropped 2 bases and J dropped 2 bases, with 13 bases sitting between them. This chain's CDR3 is CASSFMAGDNTGELFF. DNA for the CDR3: TGCGCCAGCAGCTTTATGGCGGGTGATAACACCGGGGAGCTGTTTTTT.

The chain carries TRBV7-9 and TRBJ2-3; 8 bases fit TRBD1. The V gene end was trimmed by 3 bases and the J gene end by 2 bases; junction bases not matched to a gene: 4. The CDR3 runs 15 residues. Germline CDR1 SEHNR, CDR2 FQNEAQ (reference sequence). CDR3 in amino acids: CASSLDRAFTDTQYF. CDR3 bases: TGTGCCAGCAGCTTGGACAGGGCTTTCACAGATACGCAGTATTTT.

This sequence joins TRBV9 and TRBJ2-7, with D maybe TRBD1 (6 bases). This CDR3 contains 15 residues. Trimming took 4 bases from V and 3 from J, leaving 17 bases between them. The germline gives CDR1 SGDLS, CDR2 YYNGEE. In nucleotides, the CDR3 is TGTGCCAGCAGCCCTCACAGGGTAGGGAGCTACGAGCAGTACTTC. Translation gives CASSPHRVGSYEQYF.

The chain uses TRBV21-1 and TRBJ2-3; the listed D gene, TRBD1, was not tested against the DNA. TRBV21-1 represents a pseudogene. This CDR3 is 18 amino acids long. The CDR3 protein is CASSKAQQQGVSADTQYF. CDR3 in DNA: TGTGCCAGCAGCAAAGCTCAACAACAGGGGGTTTCGGCAGATACGCAGTATTTT.

The rearrangement links TRBV7-8 to TRBJ1-5; D unclear. V was shortened by 1 base and J by 7 bases, with 8 bases between the two germline ends. Germline lookup yields CDR1 SGHVS and CDR2 FQNEAQ. The CDR3 covers 13 residues. The CDR3, as DNA: TGTGCCAGCAGCTTAGGATCAGAACAGCCCCAGCATTTT. The encoded protein is CASSLGSEQPQHF.

The V and J genes are TRBV18 and TRBJ2-1; D is perhaps TRBD2 (5 bases). The CDR3 spans 15 residues. Germline CDR1 and CDR2: KGHSH and LQKENI. V was shortened by 2 bases and J by 6 bases, with 14 bases between the two germline ends. CDR3 loop: CASSPRVRGTNEQFF. The DNA of the CDR3 is TGTGCCAGCTCACCAAGGGTTCGGGGTACCAATGAGCAGTTCTTC. Variable domain in full (rest from reference TRBV18 and TRBJ2-1): NAGVMQNPRHLVRRRGQEARLRCSPMKGHSHVYWYRQLPEEGLKFMVYLQKENIIDESGMPKERFSAEFPKEGPSILRIQQVVRGDSAAYFCASSPRVRGTNEQFFGPGTRLTVL.

This chain links TRBV5-6 with TRBJ2-1; 9 nucleotides agree with TRBD2. This CDR3 spans 15 amino acids. From germline, CDR1 is SGHDT and CDR2 YYEEEE. Trimming at V came to 3 bases and at J to 3 bases, leaving 4 bases not matched to a gene. CDR3 protein: CASSSLAGSYNEQFF. The CDR3 nucleotides read TGTGCCAGCAGCTCGCTAGCGGGAAGCTACAATGAGCAGTTCTTC.

The CDR3 DNA follows: TGCGCCAGTGAAACCGGAGATACGCAGTATTTT. Translation gives CASETGDTQYF. The gene calls are TRBV10-2 and TRBJ2-3; D is ambiguous. This CDR3 has 11 residues. Per the germline V gene, CDR1 is WSHSY and CDR2 is SAAADI. Trimming took off 9 bases at V and 5 bases at J, with 9 bases between the two ends.

The chain joins TRBV2 to TRBJ2-2, with a tentative D call TRBD2 (6 bases). Between the trimmed V and J ends, which lost 11 bases and 0 bases, there was a span of 25 bases. The CDR3 length is 18 residues. Germline V gene sequence: CDR1 SNHLY, CDR2 FYNNEI. This CDR3 reads CAGLSGRPIGPNTGELFF. In DNA form, the CDR3 reads TGTGCCGGACTATCCGGCAGGCCTATTGGCCCGAACACCGGGGAGCTGTTTTTT.

The chain recombines TRBV7-9 with TRBJ2-5; tentative D call: TRBD2 (6 bases). Trimming removed 1 base at V and 5 bases at J, with 14 bases between. Germline CDR1 SEHNR, CDR2 FQNEAQ (reference sequence). The CDR3 totals 15 residues. The CDR3 reads CASSLEEGRRETQYF. The DNA for the CDR3 is TGTGCCAGCAGCTTAGAAGAGGGGAGGAGGGAGACCCAGTACTTC.

The chain has TRBV7-2 and TRBJ2-3; 13 bases are a match to TRBD2. Germline-derived CDR1 and CDR2 are SGHTA and FQGNSA. This CDR3 is built from 16 residues. V shed 5 bases, J shed 6 bases, and the junction held 8 bases outside the gene matches. The CDR3 spells CASSPRLAGGADTQYF. The CDR3 DNA reads TGTGCCAGCAGCCCCCGACTAGCGGGGGGCGCCGATACGCAGTATTTT.

The rearrangement links TRBV7-2 to TRBJ2-5, with D unclear. Germline CDR1 is SGHTA and CDR2 is FQGNSA. The CDR3 has 15 residues. Trimming left V 1 base short and J 4 bases short, with 13 bases between. Written as DNA, the CDR3 is TGTGCCAGCAGCTTAGTGACTGGATTTCGAGAGACCCAGTACTTC. This gives the protein CASSLVTGFRETQYF.

CDR3 in amino acids: CASSFEGSSYEQYF. The DNA of the CDR3 is TGCGCCAGCAGCTTTGAGGGAAGCTCCTACGAGCAGTACTTC. V gene TRBV5-1 combines with J gene TRBJ2-7, with a tentative D call TRBD2 (5 bases). V was shortened by 2 bases and J by 0 bases, with 9 bases between the two germline ends. Per the germline V gene, CDR1 is SGHRS and CDR2 is YFSETQ. This CDR3 comprises 14 residues.

DNA of the CDR3: TGTGCCAGCAGCTTGGCGGGGTACGCCGGGGAGCTGTTTTTT. The encoded protein is CASSLAGYAGELFF. The rearrangement links TRBV5-6 to TRBJ2-2, with D possibly matching TRBD2 (5 bases). Trimming cost V 0 bases and J 6 bases, with 9 bases left between them. CDR3 length: 14 residues. CDR1 and CDR2 from the germline V gene are SGHDT and YYEEEE.

Remarks on this clone: Compared with germline, one end of the junction differs, possibly owing to a read error. The chain joins TRBV7-9 to TRBJ2-7, with D possibly TRBD1 on 5 matching bases. This CDR3 comprises 13 residues. Per the germline V gene, CDR1 is SEHNR and CDR2 is FQNEAQ (reference sequence). The CDR3 protein is CSSSLDSSYEQYF. The DNA for the CDR3 is TGTTCCAGCAGCTTAGACAGCTCCTACGAGCAGTACTTC.

The rearrangement joins TRBV30 to TRBJ1-6; no clear D. The V and J ends lost 2 bases and 14 bases respectively, with 16 bases between them. The CDR3 consists of 13 residues. Looked up from germline, CDR1 is GTSNPN and CDR2 is SVGIG (reference sequence). The CDR3, as DNA: TGTGCCTGGAGTCTCCCGCTCGGGTCATCCCTCCACTTT. Protein: CAWSLPLGSSLHF.

This chain links TRBV7-9 with TRBJ2-7, with 7 bases matching TRBD2. Germline-derived CDR1 and CDR2 are SEHNR and FQNEAQ (reference sequence). The CDR3 is made up of 15 amino acids. Losses at the gene ends were 5 bases for V and 6 bases for J; bases not matched to a gene: 13. CDR3 bases: TGTGCCAGCAGCCGCCTAGCGGAGGGAGCCGGCGAGCAGTACTTC. Translated: CASSRLAEGAGEQYF.

V is TRBV9 and J is TRBJ2-2; 8 bases fit TRBD2. Germline V gene data show CDR1 as SGDLS and CDR2 as YYNGEE. J lost 2 bases, V lost 1 base, and 4 bases had no gene match. CDR3 size: 16 residues. The CDR3: CASSVSAGGNTGELFF. In nucleotides, the CDR3 is TGTGCCAGCAGCGTATCGGCGGGAGGAAACACCGGGGAGCTGTTTTTT.

The V call is TRBV4-3, the J call TRBJ2-2, with 8 bases lining up with TRBD2. V shed 4 bases, J shed 8 bases, and the junction held 9 bases outside the gene matches. CDR3 length: 15 residues. Per germline, CDR1 LGHNA and CDR2 YSLEER. The CDR3: CASSPGGMGSGELFF. The CDR3 DNA sequence: TGCGCCAGCAGCCCGGGGGGGATGGGGAGTGGGGAGCTGTTTTTT.

The rearrangement links TRBV7-2 to TRBJ2-5; 11 bases line up with TRBD2. V shed 3 bases, J shed 7 bases, and the junction held 10 bases outside the gene matches. Germline CDR1 is SGHTA and CDR2 is FQGNSA. The length of the CDR3 is 16 residues. CDR3 sequence (DNA): TGTGCCAGCAGCTTCAATGAACTAGCGGGAGTCGCGACCCAGTACTTC. Its translation: CASSFNELAGVATQYF.

The rearrangement joins TRBV5-1 to TRBJ1-4; D possibly corresponds to TRBD1 (6 bases). V was shortened by 1 base and J by 3 bases, with 10 bases between the two germline ends. This CDR3 is built from 15 residues. CDR1 is SGHRS, CDR2 YFSETQ, per germline. The CDR3 DNA sequence: TGCGCCAGCAGCTTGATGGCAGGGGCTAATGAAAAACTGTTTTTT. Encoded protein: CASSLMAGANEKLFF.

The chain combines TRBV7-2 with TRBJ2-2; 15 nucleotides agree with TRBD2. V shed 5 bases and J 2 bases; nucleotides not matched to a gene: 6. The CDR3 is 18 amino acids. In germline, CDR1 is SGHTA, CDR2 FQGNSA. CDR3 DNA sequence: TGTGCCAGCAGCCTGAGGACTAGCGGGAGGGCCAACACCGGGGAGCTGTTTTTT. It yields the protein CASSLRTSGRANTGELFF.

The CDR3 spells CAWRNRGSYEQYF. In DNA form, the CDR3 reads TGTGCCTGGAGAAACCGGGGCTCCTACGAGCAGTACTTC. V usage is TRBV30 and J usage is TRBJ2-7; D possibly corresponds to TRBD2 (5 bases). Germline V lookup: CDR1 GTSNPN, CDR2 SVGIG (reference sequence). The germline V and J ends were trimmed by 3 bases and 0 bases, with 9 bases remaining between them. The CDR3 is 13 residues long.

This chain uses TRBV2 with TRBJ2-3, with 11 bases matching TRBD2. Germline trimming cut 4 bases from V and 2 bases from J; bases unmatched to any gene: 5. CDR1 is SNHLY and CDR2 is FYNNEI in the germline V gene. The CDR3 is made up of 16 amino acids. The CDR3: CASSGGTSGSTDTQYF. CDR3 coding DNA: TGTGCCAGCAGTGGGGGGACTAGCGGCTCCACAGATACGCAGTATTTT.

Remarks on this clone: The same CDR3 also results from other DNA sequences found in this sample. The V and J genes are TRBV19 and TRBJ2-5, with 7 nucleotides matching TRBD2. The CDR3 consists of 16 residues. J lost 0 bases, V lost 6 bases, and 10 bases had no gene match. CDR1 and CDR2 (germline): LNHDA, SQIVND (reference sequence). As DNA, the CDR3 is TGTGCCAGTAGCAGTCTTCAGCGGGGCTACCAAGAGACCCAGTACTTC. Translating it yields CASSSLQRGYQETQYF.